The T cell receptor beta chain described here comes from a study of shared clonotypes between healthy human individuals. Study at large: Per donor, three plates held CD4 naive cells, three held CD4 memory, two held CD8 naive and one held CD8 memory.

Each subset's genomic DNA was split evenly across several immunoSEQ plates. Using roughly 200 ng DNA, 30,000 to 35,000 T cell genomes, the sorted-subset replicate PCRs were run. Measured with immunoSEQ multiplex PCR; TCRdb has only the in-frame clones, and not every one. Altogether millions of clones are present, about 92% being singletons, with the ten largest covering around 1.7%. Germline CDR1 is MNHEY and CDR2 is SMNVEV (reference sequence). This CDR3 spans 16 amino acids. V shed 1 base and J shed 0 bases, with 11 bases lying between them. As defined, naive CD8 cells were CD45RO-negative and positively selected for CCR7, with terminally differentiated effector memory CD45RA+ cells excluded. General study results and limits: The small donor group covered limited genetic and exposure diversity.

Concerning this clone itself: Its matching antigen is unknown. Additional DNA sequences in this sample encode the identical CDR3.

This chain connects TRBV27 to TRBJ2-3, with D uncertain. The source of this sequence is a young man in good health. Some clones in this sample may be carry-over from other donors' samples. The sample consisted of naive CD8+ T cells from PBMCs. The CDR3 reads CASSLLAPTSTDTQYF. For the CDR3, the DNA is TGTGCCAGCAGTTTATTGGCTCCGACTAGCACAGATACGCAGTATTTT.